A selection of T cell receptor beta chains follows, all from one sample in a study of cytomegalovirus exposure and HLA in healthy donors. Measured with immunoSEQ multiplex PCR; TCRdb has only the in-frame clones, and not every one. The table records 250,000 to 350,000 clones, 75% to 90% of them present only once. The sequencing sample was made of PBMCs. Receptors were obtained from a man in his forties in good health and CMV-seropositive. Each CDR3 is given with its conserved first and last residue. The D gene is left open where the match is weak. Rows give clone size only sometimes, using once, few, many, or a class for an expanded clone.

j_gene | d_gene | v_gene | abundance | CDR3aa | CDR3nt
TRBJ2-5 | . | TRBV6-5 | . | CASSAQRKQETQYF | TGTGCCAGCAGTGCCCAGCGGAAACAAGAGACCCAGTACTTC
TRBJ2-2 | . | TRBV6-5 | . | CASSPGNTGELFF | TGTGCCAGCAGCCCAGGGAACACCGGGGAGCTGTTTTTT
TRBJ2-7 | . | TRBV7-2 | once | CASSPFGTSLEQYF | TGTGCCAGCAGCCCGTTCGGGACATCATTGGAGCAGTACTTC
TRBJ1-1 | TRBD1 | TRBV29-1 | . | CSVVYRGNGNTEAFF | TGCAGCGTTGTATACAGGGGAAACGGGAACACTGAAGCTTTCTTT
TRBJ2-1 | TRBD2 | TRBV27 | . | CASSYSGRYNEQFF | TGTGCCAGCAGTTACAGCGGGAGGTACAATGAGCAGTTCTTC
TRBJ2-7 | . | TRBV23-1 | . | CASSEKGRGDGVREQYF | TGCGCCAGCAGCGAGAAGGGGAGGGGGGACGGAGTGAGAGAGCAGTACTTC
TRBJ2-5 | TRBD1 | TRBV2 | . | CASWDRLGTETQYF | TGTGCCAGCTGGGACAGGTTGGGAACGGAGACCCAGTACTTC
TRBJ2-7 | . | TRBV27 | . | CASSPLGQGGRYEQYF | TGTGCCAGCAGTCCTCTTGGGCAGGGTGGGCGCTACGAGCAGTACTTC
TRBJ1-5 | TRBD1 | TRBV7-2 | once | CASSRDYRQGGNQPQHF | TGTGCCAGCAGCCGCGACTATAGACAGGGGGGCAATCAGCCCCAGCATTTT
TRBJ1-5 | . | TRBV6-5 | . | CASSLTFINPQAQHF | TGTGCCAGCAGCCTCACTTTCATAAACCCCCAGGCCCAGCATTTT
TRBJ2-3 | . | TRBV21-1 | . | CASSKEREGTDTQYF | TGTGCCAGCAGCAAAGAAAGAGAGGGAACAGATACGCAGTATTTT
TRBJ2-4 | TRBD2 | TRBV4-1 | . | CASSPGRGGRAQTKNIQYF | TGCGCCAGCAGCCCTGGAAGGGGTGGGAGGGCCCAAACCAAAAACATTCAGTACTTC
TRBJ2-7 | TRBD2 | TRBV5-1 | . | CASRPVRGGWGSYEQYF | TGCGCCAGCAGACCCGTCCGGGGGGGGTGGGGATCCTACGAGCAGTACTTC
TRBJ2-7 | . | TRBV19 | . | CASSSAGYAYEQYF | TGTGCCAGTAGTTCGGCAGGTTATGCCTACGAGCAGTACTTC
TRBJ1-1 | TRBD1 | TRBV5-1 | . | CASSETGVSKNTEAFF | TGCGCCAGCAGCGAGACAGGGGTGAGTAAGAACACTGAAGCTTTCTTT
TRBJ1-1 | . | TRBV5-1 | . | CASSLGRHKEAFF | TGCGCCAGCAGCTTGGGCAGGCACAAGGAAGCTTTCTTT
TRBJ2-1 | . | TRBV5-1 | few | CASSLAGSSYNEQFF | TGCGCCAGCAGCTTGGCGGGTAGCTCCTACAATGAGCAGTTCTTC
TRBJ1-5 | . | TRBV4-2 | once | CASSKTEGVDQPQHF | TGTGCCAGCAGCAAAACGGAAGGGGTTGATCAGCCCCAGCATTTT
TRBJ1-1 | . | TRBV28 | . | CASSLWGRANPRTEAFF | TGTGCCAGCAGTTTATGGGGCAGGGCTAACCCGAGGACTGAAGCTTTCTTT
TRBJ2-1 | TRBD2 | TRBV19 | . | CASSVTSSSYNEQFF | TGTGCCAGTAGTGTGACTAGCAGCTCCTACAATGAGCAGTTCTTC
TRBJ2-7 | . | TRBV27 | . | CASSPWTGGMSYEQYF | TGTGCCAGCAGTCCCTGGACGGGCGGGATGTCCTACGAGCAGTACTTC
TRBJ2-1 | TRBD2 | TRBV4-1 | . | CASSQGASGRANEQFF | TGCGCCAGCAGCCAAGGGGCCAGCGGGAGGGCCAATGAGCAGTTCTTC
TRBJ2-1 | TRBD2 | TRBV10-1 | . | CASSPITPGLAGGPPGEQFF | TGCGCCAGCAGTCCAATTACACCAGGACTAGCGGGAGGGCCTCCGGGTGAGCAGTTCTTC
TRBJ2-3 | TRBD2 | TRBV6-4 | few | CASSDTSGTDTQYF | TGTGCCAGCAGTGACACTAGCGGGACAGATACGCAGTATTTT
TRBJ2-1 | . | TRBV7-9 | few | CSSSSSYSYGEQFF | TGTTCCAGCAGCTCCTCCTATTCGTATGGTGAGCAGTTCTTC
TRBJ2-7 | TRBD1 | TRBV15 | . | CATSRDSTGQGSAEQYF | TGTGCCACCAGCAGAGATTCTACGGGACAGGGGTCGGCCGAGCAGTACTTC
TRBJ2-7 | . | TRBV6-6 | . | CASITGSGAAYEQYF | TGTGCCAGCATAACCGGGTCAGGGGCCGCCTACGAGCAGTACTTC
TRBJ1-5 | TRBD1 | TRBV28 | . | CASFHSGQTGSQPQHF | TGTGCCAGCTTCCATTCGGGACAGACGGGGAGTCAGCCCCAGCATTTT
TRBJ1-5 | . | TRBV7-9 | . | CSSSLAAADYQPQHF | TGTTCCAGCAGCTTAGCGGCGGCGGATTATCAGCCCCAGCATTTT
TRBJ2-6 | TRBD1 | TRBV7-2 | . | CASSLRTGLGEAGANVLTF | TGTGCCAGCAGCCTCCGGACAGGGCTCGGGGAGGCTGGGGCCAACGTCCTGACTTTC
TRBJ2-1 | TRBD2 | TRBV6-4 | . | CASSDSLAGEGIEQFF | TGTGCCAGCAGTGACTCGCTAGCGGGAGAGGGCATTGAGCAGTTCTTC
TRBJ1-1 | TRBD1 | TRBV27 | . | CASSLSWTGGNTEAFF | TGTGCCAGCAGTTTATCGTGGACAGGGGGGAACACTGAAGCTTTCTTT
TRBJ2-1 | . | TRBV5-1 | . | CASRVDRGTYNEQFF | TGCGCCAGCCGCGTAGACAGAGGTACCTACAATGAGCAGTTCTTC
TRBJ1-1 | . | TRBV6-1 | . | CASSAALIQLNTEAFF | TGTGCCAGCAGTGCGGCACTTATACAGCTGAACACTGAAGCTTTCTTT
TRBJ2-2 | TRBD1 | TRBV5-1 | . | CASSPWDRDTGELFF | TGCGCCAGCAGCCCCTGGGACAGGGACACCGGGGAGCTGTTTTTT
TRBJ2-7 | TRBD1 | TRBV18 | . | CASSPYRGPDEQYF | TGTGCCAGCTCACCTTACAGGGGGCCGGATGAGCAGTACTTC
TRBJ2-5 | . | TRBV27 | . | CASSPGTASAQYF | TGTGCCAGCAGTCCCGGGACTGCGTCGGCCCAGTACTTC
TRBJ2-7 | . | TRBV7-3 | . | CASSSRGGPEQYF | TGTGCCAGCAGCTCCCGCGGAGGACCCGAGCAGTACTTC
TRBJ2-7 | TRBD2 | TRBV5-5 | . | CASSLMTSPYEQYF | TGTGCCAGCAGCCTGATGACTAGCCCATACGAGCAGTACTTC